This T cell receptor (beta chain) was identified in a study of blood T cells in healthy people across ages. Findings of the study overall: PBMCs were not sorted, which prevented a conclusive comparison of naive versus antigen-experienced cells.

In this sample, this clonotype turned up a few times. Its specificity is not known. V was trimmed by 4 bases and J by 4 bases, leaving 11 bases between them. CDR3 size: 13 residues. Germline V lookup: CDR1 SGHRS, CDR2 YFSETQ. Combining a sample-barcoded 5' primer with a J-beta primer mix, a second PCR ran for about 6 to 12 cycles. MiXCR was run by TCRdb on the 5' RACE reads, yielding one entry per CDR3 protein. The sample contains approximately 580,000 distinct CDR3 sequences, 24% of which appear only once. The same sample was also studied in work on T cells of mothers and their children.

The chain has TRBV5-1 and TRBJ2-5; no clear D gene. This TCR derives from a boy between 10 and 17 years old in good health. The specimen was blood. This CDR3 reads CASSMDVGETQYF. The CDR3 bases are TGCGCCAGCAGCATGGACGTCGGAGAGACCCAGTACTTC.